This is a list of T cell receptor beta chains from one sample in a study of T cells after yellow fever vaccination. TCRdb recomputed calls from the 5' RACE reads with MiXCR, one row per CDR3 protein. The sample lists a few hundred thousand distinct CDR3 sequences, approximately 19% occurring once. The sequenced sample was PBMCs, obtained before the yellow fever booster vaccination. These receptors were obtained from a man aged 18 to 30 who received the YFV17D yellow fever vaccine. Both conserved end residues are part of each CDR3. Fields, in order: CDR3 protein, CDR3 DNA, J gene, clone size, V gene, D gene. The D gene is left open where the match is weak. Expanded clones get a size class; other rows say once, few or many, or leave the size out.

CASSPRDRVGGYTF,TGTGCCAGCAGCCCCCGGGACAGGGTAGGGGGCTACACCTTC,TRBJ1-2,once,TRBV11-2,TRBD1
CATRQGPQGPQHF,TGTGCCACCCGACAGGGACCCCAAGGGCCCCAGCATTTT,TRBJ1-5,NA,TRBV28,TRBD1
CSVEAGGPRDGYTF,TGCAGCGTTGAAGCCGGCGGACCGAGAGATGGCTACACCTTC,TRBJ1-2,few,TRBV29-1,NA
CASSFDRGSTDTQYF,TGTGCCAGCAGCTTCGACAGGGGAAGCACAGATACGCAGTATTTT,TRBJ2-3,NA,TRBV7-2,TRBD1
CASSHGVTGGYYGYTF,TGTGCCAGCAGCCACGGAGTGACAGGGGGCTACTATGGCTACACCTTC,TRBJ1-2,few,TRBV12-3/TRBV12-4,TRBD1
CASSFGTAEAFF,TGCGCCAGCAGCTTCGGGACAGCTGAAGCTTTCTTT,TRBJ1-1,many,TRBV12-3/TRBV12-4,TRBD1
CASSLEWQGYNEQFF,TGTGCCAGCAGCTTGGAATGGCAGGGGTACAATGAGCAGTTCTTC,TRBJ2-1,NA,TRBV5-5,NA
CATSRGGGNYGYTF,TGTGCCACCAGCAGAGGAGGGGGCAACTATGGCTACACCTTC,TRBJ1-2,NA,TRBV15,TRBD1
CASSFTGRVGTEAFF,TGTGCCAGCAGCTTCACAGGGAGGGTAGGGACTGAAGCTTTCTTT,TRBJ1-1,NA,TRBV7-2,NA
CASSLSTGDLEAFF,TGCGCCAGCAGCTTGTCCACAGGGGACCTTGAAGCTTTCTTT,TRBJ1-1,NA,TRBV5-1,TRBD1
CASSQEGRSSYEQYF,TGTGCCAGCAGCCAAGAGGGGCGGTCCTCCTACGAGCAGTACTTC,TRBJ2-7,few,TRBV4-2,NA
CASSGTQNTEAFF,TGCGCCAGCAGCGGAACACAGAACACTGAAGCTTTCTTT,TRBJ1-1,many,TRBV5-1,NA
CASSLRPDNTGELFF,TGCGCCAGCAGCTTGAGGCCTGATAACACCGGGGAGCTGTTTTTT,TRBJ2-2,few,TRBV5-1,NA
CASSQEDRDNEQFF,TGTGCCAGCAGCCAAGAGGACAGGGATAATGAGCAGTTCTTC,TRBJ2-1,NA,TRBV4-2,TRBD1
CASSLLLGGYTF,TGTGCCAGCAGCTTGCTACTCGGAGGCTACACCTTC,TRBJ1-2,few,TRBV5-6,NA
CASSRPGQRFGEQFF,TGTGCCAGCAGTCGTCCGGGACAGCGGTTTGGTGAGCAGTTCTTC,TRBJ2-1,NA,TRBV7-9,TRBD1
CASSLGQGLGETQYF,TGTGCCAGCAGCTTAGGACAGGGTCTGGGTGAGACCCAGTACTTC,TRBJ2-5,NA,TRBV7-6,TRBD1
CASNLLGRNEQFF,TGCGCCAGCAATCTATTAGGGCGCAATGAGCAGTTCTTC,TRBJ2-1,NA,TRBV5-1,NA
CASSLTGIYGYTF,TGTGCCAGCAGTCTTACAGGGATCTATGGCTACACCTTC,TRBJ1-2,few,TRBV6-5,NA
CASSLGLAGAPQETQYF,TGCGCCAGCAGCTTGGGACTAGCGGGGGCCCCTCAGGAGACCCAGTACTTC,TRBJ2-5,few,TRBV5-1,TRBD2
CATQLAFGETQYF,TGCGCCACCCAATTAGCTTTCGGGGAGACCCAGTACTTC,TRBJ2-5,NA,TRBV4-1,NA
CSARDSPNYGYTF,TGCAGCGCTCGGGACAGCCCTAACTATGGCTACACCTTC,TRBJ1-2,NA,TRBV29-1,TRBD1
CASSFVAEPLGNTIYF,TGTGCCAGCAGCTTCGTTGCGGAACCCCTCGGAAACACCATATATTTT,TRBJ1-3,few,TRBV7-2,NA
CASSVGAGGPYNEQFF,TGTGCCAGCAGCGTTGGGGCCGGGGGTCCCTACAATGAGCAGTTCTTC,TRBJ2-1,few,TRBV4-2,NA
CASSQDLTGEGYTF,TGTGCCAGCAGCCAAGATTTGACAGGGGAAGGCTACACCTTC,TRBJ1-2,NA,TRBV4-2,TRBD1
CSALTDTEAFF,TGCAGTGCTTTGACAGACACTGAAGCTTTCTTT,TRBJ1-1,few,TRBV20-1,NA
CASSQDRGTAYGYTF,TGCGCCAGCAGCCAAGATCGAGGCACCGCCTATGGCTACACCTTC,TRBJ1-2,NA,TRBV4-1,NA
CASTLGGFSYNEQFF,TGTGCCAGCACTTTGGGAGGTTTCTCCTACAATGAGCAGTTCTTC,TRBJ2-1,few,TRBV3-1,NA
CASSQAGGTPKYF,TGTGCCAGCAGCCAAGCAGGCGGCACCCCCAAGTATTTT,TRBJ2-3,few,TRBV3-2,NA
CASSPGLAGVPLQETQYF,TGTGCCAGCAGTCCTGGACTAGCGGGGGTCCCTCTCCAAGAGACCCAGTACTTC,TRBJ2-5,NA,TRBV12-3/TRBV12-4,TRBD2
CATSTGSTEAFF,TGTGCCACCAGCACAGGGAGCACTGAAGCTTTCTTT,TRBJ1-1,NA,TRBV24-1,NA
CASSLMSEQFF,TGTGCCAGCAGCTTAATGAGTGAGCAGTTCTTC,TRBJ2-1,many,TRBV7-2,NA
CASSPGGGPLHF,TGTGCCAGCAGCCCAGGAGGGGGGCCCCTCCACTTT,TRBJ1-6,few,TRBV7-9,NA
CASGLGPRVDTQYF,TGTGCTAGTGGTTTGGGCCCTAGGGTCGATACGCAGTATTTT,TRBJ2-3,NA,TRBV12-5,NA
CASSSGQGNGELFF,TGCGCCAGCAGCTCGGGACAGGGGAACGGGGAGCTGTTTTTT,TRBJ2-2,NA,TRBV5-1,TRBD1
CASSWGQDNEQFF,TGCGCCAGCAGCTGGGGACAGGACAATGAGCAGTTCTTC,TRBJ2-1,few,TRBV5-1,TRBD1
CASSLSPNTEQYF,TGTGCCAGCAGCCTAAGCCCCAATACCGAGCAGTACTTC,TRBJ2-7,few,TRBV7-2,NA
CASSPQWTGDTQYF,TGCGCCAGCAGCCCCCAGTGGACGGGAGATACGCAGTATTTT,TRBJ2-3,NA,TRBV5-1,NA
CSADPTSGSYNEQFF,TGCAGTGCTGATCCTACTAGCGGGTCATACAATGAGCAGTTCTTC,TRBJ2-1,NA,TRBV20-1,TRBD2
CASSLLGRVGIGANVLTF,TGTGCCAGCAGCTTGCTAGGCAGGGTGGGAATTGGGGCCAACGTCCTGACTTTC,TRBJ2-6,many,TRBV5-6,NA
CASLGVDETQYF,TGTGCCAGCCTAGGGGTGGACGAGACCCAGTACTTC,TRBJ2-5,few,TRBV6-5,NA
CASSLASGAVTNEKLFF,TGCGCCAGCAGCTTGGCCTCAGGGGCGGTGACTAATGAAAAACTGTTTTTT,TRBJ1-4,NA,TRBV5-1,NA
CSAPRGETQYF,TGCAGTGCTCCGAGGGGGGAGACCCAGTACTTC,TRBJ2-5,NA,TRBV20-1,NA
CASSLARRGRQPQHF,TGTGCCAGCAGCTTGGCCCGAAGGGGTCGCCAGCCCCAGCATTTT,TRBJ1-5,few,TRBV5-8,NA